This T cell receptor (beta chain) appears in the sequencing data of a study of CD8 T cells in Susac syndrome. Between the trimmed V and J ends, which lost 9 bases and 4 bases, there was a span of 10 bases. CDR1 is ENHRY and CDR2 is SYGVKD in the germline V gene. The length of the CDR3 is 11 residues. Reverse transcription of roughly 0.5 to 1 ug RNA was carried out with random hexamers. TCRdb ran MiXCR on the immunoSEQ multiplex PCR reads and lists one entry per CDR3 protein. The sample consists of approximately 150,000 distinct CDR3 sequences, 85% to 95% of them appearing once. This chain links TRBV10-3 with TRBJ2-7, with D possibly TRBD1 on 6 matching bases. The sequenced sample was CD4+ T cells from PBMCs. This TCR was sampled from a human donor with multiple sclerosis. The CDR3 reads CAIGQGYEQYF. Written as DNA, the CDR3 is TGTGCCATAGGGCAGGGGTACGAGCAGTACTTC.